This T cell receptor beta chain was identified in a study of regulatory T cells in long-lasting Graves disease. Regarding time point: persistent/refractory GD, antithyroid drugs over 5 years with positive TRAb. The TCR library was made from RNA extracted from PBMCs. Nine milliliters of peripheral blood were drawn into EDTA tubes. The germline V and J ends were trimmed by 2 bases and 1 base, with 14 bases remaining between them. Germline V CDR1 and CDR2: MNHEY, SMNVEV (reference sequence). The CDR3 sequence is 16 residues long. Arm-PCR with iRepertoire HTBI primers amplified the CDR3 regions for these TCR beta libraries. TCRdb independently ran MiXCR on the multiplex PCR reads; one entry per CDR3 protein. The sample carries 500,000 to 800,000 distinct CDR3 sequences, 30% recorded once.

This material consisted of peripheral blood mononuclear cells (PBMCs), taken when the disease was refractory, from a patient treated with antithyroid drugs. This clonotype originated in a female donor with Graves disease. The gene calls are TRBV27 and TRBJ1-1; D is ambiguous. CDR3: CASSLGFGSGNTEAFF. Here the CDR3 DNA reads TGTGCCAGCAGTTTAGGTTTTGGTTCGGGGAACACTGAAGCTTTCTTT.